Listed here is a single T cell receptor beta chain. Its antigen is as yet unknown. This record comes from a study of vaccination effects on CD4 cells after COVID-19. Notes on the study in general: Early post-infection timepoints were missing from the study, which also had few convalescent patients.

Method: immunoSEQ multiplex PCR; TCRdb's copy keeps in-frame clones and lacks some. The table shows 55,000 to 70,000 clones, with roughly 76% occurring only once. Sequencing in the ViraFEST assay came after antigen-specific CD4+ T cells had been expanded with viral peptide pools, which were used to stimulate PBMC. Researchers isolated CD4+ T cells once less than 13 days of culture had elapsed. Vaccine recipients, nucleocapsid antibody negative, had no prior SARS-CoV-2 infection. The V end was cut by 3 bases, the J end by 0 bases, with 15 bases between. The CDR3 runs to 16 residues. Germline V CDR1 and CDR2: SEHNR, FQNEAQ (reference sequence).

V is TRBV7-9 and J is TRBJ2-7; D unresolved. The specimen comprised CD4+ T cells from PBMCs cultured with HCoV-229E spike peptides, sampled before COVID-19 vaccination. The receptor was isolated from a human donor who received a COVID-19 vaccine. The CDR3 nucleotides are TGTGCCAGCAGCTTGATAGGGATGGGAAGCTCCTACGAGCAGTACGTC. Translated, it gives CASSLIGMGSSYEQYV.